This T cell receptor (beta chain) came from a study of shared clonotypes between healthy human individuals (dated by TCRdb to between 2020 and 2021). Looking at the study overall: Three men and a couple of women, aged 18 to 49 years, made up the cohort. Per donor, three plates each were used for CD4 naive and CD4 memory, two for CD8 naive, and one for CD8 memory. To estimate repertoire size and how much clonotype sharing occurs between individuals, the study deeply sequenced the blood TCR repertoires of five healthy adults. To increase sequencing depth and limit assay-specific biases, TCR repertoire library preparation and sequencing were carried out by different laboratories using diverse techniques. Between about 0.85 and 9.5 billion PBMCs per donor were obtained by leukapheresis. Overall results and qualifications from the work: Incomplete sequencing was indicated by rarefaction of sorted-subset datasets, despite the large sequencing depth. Sampling was limited to blood, and TCR repertoires in tissue likely differ from TCR repertoires in blood. Higher generation probabilities were observed for clonotypes shared by all four sorted-subset donors than for non-shared clonotypes. Because the study included a small number of donors, the genetic and exposure-history diversity represented was limited. About 5% of naive CD4, 3.5% of naive CD8, approximately 2% of memory CD4, and about 0.4% of memory CD8 clonotypes were shared across a few donors. Larger estimated clonotype richness was generally found for naive subsets than for memory subsets. Pairwise subsampling led to the expectation that sequencing depth would affect the degree of clonotype sharing among donors.

Using the deep immunoSEQ assay, multiplex PCR amplified TCR CDR3 regions from genomic DNA. Extracted genomic DNA from each cell subset was distributed evenly across all wells of several immunoSEQ 96-well plates, and each plate was treated as a replicate. For sorted subsets, about 200 ng genomic DNA, equal to 25,000 to 35,000 T cell genomes, was loaded into each replicate PCR. Purified libraries were measured with a Qubit 3.0 fluorometer, size-checked on a Bioanalyzer 2100, and measured again with the KAPA Library Quantification kit. A separate single-read 150-cycle Illumina NextSeq 550 flow cell was used to sequence each immunoSEQ 96-well plate. In the paper's pipeline: Because only junctional sequences without quality scores were contained in the immunoSEQ output, filtering matching that applied to full-length reads could not be performed. Sequences were annotated with PyIR, a Python wrapper for IgBLAST v1.9, using IMGT germline references to assign V/J genes and CDR3. Reads with weak V/J assignments (E-value above 1e-6), missing CDR3, stop codons, out-of-frame junctions, or ambiguous translated residues were removed. V3J clonotypes were defined by identical inferred V gene, J gene, and CDR3 amino acid sequence. Percentage overlap between repertoires was computed as shared unique clonotypes divided by the size of the smaller repertoire. Richness of each repertoire was evaluated using RTK rarefaction, the Chao1 estimator, and Recon v2.1 estimates of unobserved clonotypes. Generation probabilities were computed with OLGA for all TCRbeta clonotypes obtained by the gDNA method from a handful of donors. Imported from immuneACCESS, the table was reduced by TCRdb to in-frame sequences with V and J called. These copies leave out some clones; in studies compared against another copy, an unresolved V gene accounts for under half, and the cause of the remainder is not known. The D gene and trimming were derived from the DNA, and the V and J assignments and clone size from that table. The sample table holds about 2.4 million clones, of which 90% to 95% were seen once. The top ten hold 0.36% of the sample.

The donors were healthy, HIV-negative adults with no recently reported acute infections or vaccinations. All donors were Caucasian adults living in Nashville, Tennessee, USA. CD4+ T cells were enriched by magnetic negative selection; naive cells were then positively selected on CD45RA, and the negative fraction formed the memory subset. Blood was obtained by leukapheresis, after which PBMCs were separated by Ficoll-Histopaque density gradient centrifugation and cryopreserved in liquid nitrogen vapor phase. Purity and quantity of every magnetically sorted T cell population were checked by analytical flow cytometry. Each sorted fraction had its genomic DNA isolated and then quantified by UV absorbance on a Nanodrop 2000c. Relative to germline, V is 4 bases shorter and J is 4 bases shorter, with 15 bases between their ends. The CDR3 contains 15 residues, cysteine and phenylalanine counted. Only CDR3 DNA remains: 45 bases, in frame from the first base. Taken from the germline V gene (reference sequence), the CDR1 and CDR2 loops are SGHNT and YYREEE.

With regard to this clone: Its antigen remains unidentified. Nothing much larger sits one base from this clone, and base qualities are not available.

Recombination linked TRBV5-4 to TRBJ1-3; a weak D assignment points to TRBD1 (5 bases agree). Sequenced material: naive CD4+ T cells from PBMCs. The sample's cell subset or site label, in plain terms: CD45RA+ positively selected. The source is a young man in good health. Some clones in this sample may be carry-over from other donors' samples. The CDR3 here reads CASSPDGGTGNTIYF. In nucleotides, the sequence is TGTGCCAGCAGCCCCGACGGGGGAACGGGAAACACCATATATTTT.